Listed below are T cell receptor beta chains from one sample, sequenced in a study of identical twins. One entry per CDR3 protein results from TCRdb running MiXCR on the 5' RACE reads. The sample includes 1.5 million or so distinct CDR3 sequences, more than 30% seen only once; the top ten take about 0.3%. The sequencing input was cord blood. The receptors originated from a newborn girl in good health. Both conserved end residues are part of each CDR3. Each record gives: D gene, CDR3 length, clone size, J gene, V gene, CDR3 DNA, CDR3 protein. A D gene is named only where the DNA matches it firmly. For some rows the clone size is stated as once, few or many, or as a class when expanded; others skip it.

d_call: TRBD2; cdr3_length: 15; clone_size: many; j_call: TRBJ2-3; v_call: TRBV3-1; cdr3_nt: TGTGCCAGCAGCCAAGGAGCGGGAGGGCCCGGTACGCAGTATTTT; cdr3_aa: CASSQGAGGPGTQYF
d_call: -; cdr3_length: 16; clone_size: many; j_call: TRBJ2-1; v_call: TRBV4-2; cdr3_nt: TGTGCCAGCAGCCAGGCCGCTAGCGATCCCTACAATGAGCAGTTCTTC; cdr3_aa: CASSQAASDPYNEQFF
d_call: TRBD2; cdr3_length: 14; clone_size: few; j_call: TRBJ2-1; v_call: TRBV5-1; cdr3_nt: TGCGCCAGCAGGCTAGCGGGGGCCAACAATGAGCAGTTCTTC; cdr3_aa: CASRLAGANNEQFF
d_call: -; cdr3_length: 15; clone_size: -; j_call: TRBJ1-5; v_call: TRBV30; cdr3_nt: TGTGCCTGGAGTGGGGGAATGGGGGTGAGGCAGCCCCAGCATTTT; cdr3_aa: CAWSGGMGVRQPQHF
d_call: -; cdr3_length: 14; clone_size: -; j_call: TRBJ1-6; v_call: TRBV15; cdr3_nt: TGTGCCACCAGCAGAGATCGATCATCTTCGGCCCTCCACTTT; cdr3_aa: CATSRDRSSSALHF
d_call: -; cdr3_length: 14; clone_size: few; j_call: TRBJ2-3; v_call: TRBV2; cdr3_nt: TGTGCCAGCAGTGATGCTCCTCCCACAGATACGCAGTATTTT; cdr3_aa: CASSDAPPTDTQYF
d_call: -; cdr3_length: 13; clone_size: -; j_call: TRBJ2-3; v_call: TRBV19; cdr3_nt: TGTGTCAGTAAAGAGACAGGCACAGATACGCAGTATTTT; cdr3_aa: CVSKETGTDTQYF
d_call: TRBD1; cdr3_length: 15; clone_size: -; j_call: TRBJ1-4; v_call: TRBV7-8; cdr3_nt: TGTGCCAGCACTACAAGGGACAGGGGAGATGAAAAACTGTTTTTT; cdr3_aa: CASTTRDRGDEKLFF
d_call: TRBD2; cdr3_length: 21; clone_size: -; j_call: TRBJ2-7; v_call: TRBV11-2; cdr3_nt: TGTGCCAGCAGCTTAGGTTTAGGTGGGACTAGCGGGGGGCCAGGGATATACGAGCAGTACTTC; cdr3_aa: CASSLGLGGTSGGPGIYEQYF
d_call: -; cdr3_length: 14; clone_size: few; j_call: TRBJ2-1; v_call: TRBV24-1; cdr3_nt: TGTGCCACCAGTGATCTGACGGACTACAATGAGCAGTTCTTC; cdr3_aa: CATSDLTDYNEQFF
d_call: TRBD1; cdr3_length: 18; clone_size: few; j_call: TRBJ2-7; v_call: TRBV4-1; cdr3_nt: TGCGCCAGCAGCCAAGAGAAATGGGACAGGGGATCCTCCTACGAGCAGTACTTC; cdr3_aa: CASSQEKWDRGSSYEQYF
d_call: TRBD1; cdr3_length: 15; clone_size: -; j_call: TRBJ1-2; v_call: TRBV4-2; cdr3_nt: TGTGCCAGCAGCCAGGCTGGACAGGGCACCTATGGCTACACCTTC; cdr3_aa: CASSQAGQGTYGYTF
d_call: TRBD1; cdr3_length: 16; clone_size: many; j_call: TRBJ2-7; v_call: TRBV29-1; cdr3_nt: TGCAGCGTTGAAGATGTACGACAGGGCCTCTCCTACGAGCAGTACTTC; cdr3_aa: CSVEDVRQGLSYEQYF
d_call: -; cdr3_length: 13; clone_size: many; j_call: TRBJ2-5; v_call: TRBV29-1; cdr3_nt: TGCAGCGTTGAAGTCGTCAGGCAAGAGACCCAGTACTTC; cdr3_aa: CSVEVVRQETQYF
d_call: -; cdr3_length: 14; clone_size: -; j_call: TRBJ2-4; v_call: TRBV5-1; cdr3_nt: TGCGCCAGCAACCCACTAGAGGTGGCCAATGAGCAGTACTTC; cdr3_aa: CASNPLEVANEQYF
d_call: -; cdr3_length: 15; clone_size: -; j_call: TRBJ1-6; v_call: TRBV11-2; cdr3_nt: TGTGCCAGCAGCTTACTTTGGGCAGATAATTCACCCCTCCACTTT; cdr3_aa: CASSLLWADNSPLHF
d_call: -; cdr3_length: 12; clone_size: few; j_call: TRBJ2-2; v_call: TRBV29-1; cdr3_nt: TGCAGCGTTGGTTGGAACACCGGGGAGCTGTTTTTT; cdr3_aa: CSVGWNTGELFF
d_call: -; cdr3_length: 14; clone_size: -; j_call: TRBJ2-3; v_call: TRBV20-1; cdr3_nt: TGCAGTGCTAGAGATCGAGAGGGCGCAGATACGCAGTATTTT; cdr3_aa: CSARDREGADTQYF
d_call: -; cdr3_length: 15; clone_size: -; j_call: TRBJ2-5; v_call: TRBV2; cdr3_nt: TGTGCCAGCAGTGTTAAGAGCGCAGGCGCGACGACCCAGTACTTC; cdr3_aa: CASSVKSAGATTQYF
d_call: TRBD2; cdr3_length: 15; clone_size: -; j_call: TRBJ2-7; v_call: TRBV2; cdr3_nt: TGTGCCAGCAGTAATAGCGGGGGGATCTCCTACGAGCAGTACTTC; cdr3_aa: CASSNSGGISYEQYF